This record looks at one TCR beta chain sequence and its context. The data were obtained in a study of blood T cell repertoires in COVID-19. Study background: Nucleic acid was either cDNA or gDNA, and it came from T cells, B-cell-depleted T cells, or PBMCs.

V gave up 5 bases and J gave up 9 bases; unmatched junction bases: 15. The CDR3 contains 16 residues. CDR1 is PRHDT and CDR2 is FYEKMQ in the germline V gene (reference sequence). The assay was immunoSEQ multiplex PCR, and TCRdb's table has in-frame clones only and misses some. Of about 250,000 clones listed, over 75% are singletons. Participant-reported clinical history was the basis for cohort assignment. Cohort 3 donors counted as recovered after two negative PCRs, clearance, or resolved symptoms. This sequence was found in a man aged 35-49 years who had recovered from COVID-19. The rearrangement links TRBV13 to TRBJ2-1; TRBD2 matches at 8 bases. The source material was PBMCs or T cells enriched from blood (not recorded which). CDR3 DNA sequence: TGTGCCAGCAGCCCCAGTTGGGGCGGGAGGATGATTGAGCAGTTCTTC. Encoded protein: CASSPSWGGRMIEQFF.